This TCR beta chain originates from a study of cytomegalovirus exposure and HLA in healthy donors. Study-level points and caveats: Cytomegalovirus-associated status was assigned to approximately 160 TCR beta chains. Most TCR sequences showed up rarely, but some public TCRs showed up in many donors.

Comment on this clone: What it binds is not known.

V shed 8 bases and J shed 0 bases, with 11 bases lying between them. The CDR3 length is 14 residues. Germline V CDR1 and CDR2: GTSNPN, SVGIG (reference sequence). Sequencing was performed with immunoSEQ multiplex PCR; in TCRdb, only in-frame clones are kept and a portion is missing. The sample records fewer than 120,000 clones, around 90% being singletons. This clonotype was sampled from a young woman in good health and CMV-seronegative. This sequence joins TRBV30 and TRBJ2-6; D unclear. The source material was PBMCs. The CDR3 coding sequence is TGTGCCGGTCCTAGTCGCTCTGGGGCCAACGTCCTGACTTTC. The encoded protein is CAGPSRSGANVLTF.